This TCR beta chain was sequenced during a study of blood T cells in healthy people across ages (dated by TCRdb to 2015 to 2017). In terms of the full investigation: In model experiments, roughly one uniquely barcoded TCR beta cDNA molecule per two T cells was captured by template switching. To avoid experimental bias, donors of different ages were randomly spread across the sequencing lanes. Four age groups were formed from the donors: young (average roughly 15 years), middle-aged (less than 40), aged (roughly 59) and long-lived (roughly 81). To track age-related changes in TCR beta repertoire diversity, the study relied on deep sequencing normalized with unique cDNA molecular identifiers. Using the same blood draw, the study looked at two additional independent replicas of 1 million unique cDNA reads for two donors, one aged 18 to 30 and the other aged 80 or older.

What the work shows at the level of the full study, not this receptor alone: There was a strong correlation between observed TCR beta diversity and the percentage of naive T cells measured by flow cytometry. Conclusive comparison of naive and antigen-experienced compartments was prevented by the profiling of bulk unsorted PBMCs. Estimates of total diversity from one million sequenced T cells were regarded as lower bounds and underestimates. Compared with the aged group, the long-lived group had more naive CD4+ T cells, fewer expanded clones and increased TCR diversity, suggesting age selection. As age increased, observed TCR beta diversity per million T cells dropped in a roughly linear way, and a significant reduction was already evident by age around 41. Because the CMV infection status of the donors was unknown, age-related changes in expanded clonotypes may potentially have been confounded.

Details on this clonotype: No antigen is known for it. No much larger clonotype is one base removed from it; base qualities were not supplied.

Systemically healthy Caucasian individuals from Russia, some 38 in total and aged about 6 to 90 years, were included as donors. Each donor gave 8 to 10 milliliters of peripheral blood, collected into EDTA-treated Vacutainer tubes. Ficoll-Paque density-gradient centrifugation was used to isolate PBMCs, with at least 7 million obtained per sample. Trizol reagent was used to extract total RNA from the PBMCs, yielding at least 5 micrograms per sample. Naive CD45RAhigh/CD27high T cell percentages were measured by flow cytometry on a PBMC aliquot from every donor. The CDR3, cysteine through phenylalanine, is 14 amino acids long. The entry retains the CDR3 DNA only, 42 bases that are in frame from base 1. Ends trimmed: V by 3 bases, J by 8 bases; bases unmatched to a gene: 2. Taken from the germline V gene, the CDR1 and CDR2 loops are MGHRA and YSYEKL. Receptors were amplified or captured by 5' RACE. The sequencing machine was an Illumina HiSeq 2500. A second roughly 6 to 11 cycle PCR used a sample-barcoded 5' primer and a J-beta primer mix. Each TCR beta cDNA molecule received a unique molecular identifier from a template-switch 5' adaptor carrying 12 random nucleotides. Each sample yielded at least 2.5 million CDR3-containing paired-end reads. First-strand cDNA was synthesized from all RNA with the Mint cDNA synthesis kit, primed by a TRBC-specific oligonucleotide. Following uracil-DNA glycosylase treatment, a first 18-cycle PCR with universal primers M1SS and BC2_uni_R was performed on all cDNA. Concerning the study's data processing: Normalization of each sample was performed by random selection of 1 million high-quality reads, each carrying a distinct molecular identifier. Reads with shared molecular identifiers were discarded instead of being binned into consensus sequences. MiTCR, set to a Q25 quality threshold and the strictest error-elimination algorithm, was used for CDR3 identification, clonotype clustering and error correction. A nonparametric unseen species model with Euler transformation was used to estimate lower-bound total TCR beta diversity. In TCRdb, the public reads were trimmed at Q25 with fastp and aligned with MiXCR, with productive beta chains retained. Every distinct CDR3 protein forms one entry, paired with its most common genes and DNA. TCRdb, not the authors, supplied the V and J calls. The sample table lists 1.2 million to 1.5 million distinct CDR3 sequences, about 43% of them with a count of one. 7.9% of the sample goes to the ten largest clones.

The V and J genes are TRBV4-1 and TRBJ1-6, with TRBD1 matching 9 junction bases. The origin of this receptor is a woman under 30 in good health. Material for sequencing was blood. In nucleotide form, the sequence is TGCGCCAGCAGCCATAGACAGGGGGATTCACCCCTCCACTTT. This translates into CASSHRQGDSPLHF.